Following are 23 T cell receptor beta chains from one sample sequenced in a study of radiotherapy plus CTLA-4 blockade in lung cancer. Profiled with immunoSEQ multiplex PCR; TCRdb holds only in-frame clones, not every one. The table shows 60,000 to 65,000 clones, with 60% to 80% occurring only once. This sample comprised peripheral blood, obtained from a patient treated with radiotherapy plus ipilimumab. The receptors were gathered from a human donor with non-small cell lung cancer who had a complete response to radiotherapy plus ipilimumab.

The rearrangement uses TRBV6-5 and TRBJ1-2, with D unclear. V lost 0 bases and J lost 6, with 11 bases in between. This CDR3 has 14 amino acids. The V gene's germline CDR1 is MNHEY and CDR2 SVGAGI. This chain's CDR3 is CASSYSTGNHGYTF. In nucleotides, the CDR3 is TGTGCCAGCAGTTACTCTACCGGGAATCATGGCTACACCTTC.

The V gene is TRBV19, the J gene TRBJ2-4, with TRBD1 matching over 8 bases. Looked up from germline, CDR1 is LNHDA and CDR2 is SQIVND (reference sequence). This CDR3 comprises 15 residues. Trimming at V came to 1 base and at J to 8 bases, leaving 7 bases not matched to a gene. In nucleotides, the CDR3 is TGTGCCAGTAGTATAGTCCAGGGGGCTTCGGACATTCAGTACTTC. Translated: CASSIVQGASDIQYF.

This rearrangement joins TRBV30 to TRBJ1-5; D ambiguous. The germline V gene has CDR1 GTSNPN and CDR2 SVGIG (reference sequence). CDR3 length: 13 residues. V was cut by 5 bases and J by 0 bases, with 8 bases left in between. The DNA of the CDR3 is TGTGCCTGGGGTGGGGATAGCAATCAGCCCCAGCATTTT. This gives the protein CAWGGDSNQPQHF.

The J gene is TRBJ2-3, the V gene TRBV6-5, with TRBD2 matching 10 bases. The CDR3 spans 15 residues. V lost 6 bases and J lost 4; bases outside the gene matches: 7. The germline CDR1 and CDR2 sequences are MNHEY and SVGAGI. CDR3 in DNA: TGTGCCAGCAGCCAAGGACTAGCGGTTGCAGATACGCAGTATTTT. It is translated as CASSQGLAVADTQYF.

The rearrangement links TRBV2 to TRBJ2-1; D assignment may be TRBD1 or TRBD2 (6 bases each). CDR1 and CDR2 from the germline V gene are SNHLY and FYNNEI. Trimming cost V 10 bases and J 8 bases, with 30 bases left between them. The CDR3 is made up of 17 amino acids. CDR3: CAIPTRRSGGGTDEQFF. The CDR3 coding sequence is TGTGCCATCCCGACACGGCGTAGTGGAGGGGGTACGGATGAGCAGTTCTTC.

This clone came up a few times. The gene calls are TRBV5-1 and TRBJ1-3; D is unresolved. Trimming left V 4 bases short and J 0 bases short, with 14 bases between. Germline V gives CDR1 SGHRS, CDR2 YFSETQ. The CDR3 is 16 residues long. Here the CDR3 reads CASSPSAGYSGNTIYF. For the CDR3, the DNA is TGCGCCAGCAGCCCAAGTGCGGGGTACTCTGGAAACACCATATATTTT.

V and J are TRBV11-3 and TRBJ1-3, with TRBD1 as a possible D gene (5 bases). The CDR3 runs to 16 residues. Germline V lookup: CDR1 SGHNT, CDR2 YENEEA. Trimming removed 4 bases from V and 0 bases from J, with 13 bases in between. The CDR3 protein is CASSSLRQSSGNTIYF. The CDR3 DNA reads as TGTGCCAGCAGCTCCCTACGACAGTCCTCTGGAAACACCATATATTTT.

This clone was counted a few times. The gene calls are TRBV6-5 and TRBJ1-2, with D unresolved. This CDR3 is 13 amino acids long. V lost 5 bases and J lost 8, with 15 bases in between. CDR1 is MNHEY, CDR2 SVGAGI, per germline. CDR3 DNA sequence: TGTGCCAGCAGTCCCCAGGCGGTACGAGGCTACACCTTC. This gives the protein CASSPQAVRGYTF.

The gene calls are TRBV29-1 and TRBJ2-7; a weak D match, TRBD2 (5 bases). Looked up from germline, CDR1 is SQVTM and CDR2 is ANQGSEA. The CDR3 spans 13 residues. V was shortened by 4 bases and J by 6 bases, with 16 bases between the two germline ends. CDR3 DNA sequence: TGCAGCGTTGGATCGGGAAGAGGAAGCGAGCAGTACTTC. This gives the protein CSVGSGRGSEQYF.

This clone was seen more than once but under ten times. This chain joins TRBV2 and TRBJ1-6, with TRBD1 matching over 7 bases. CDR1 is SNHLY, CDR2 FYNNEI, per germline. The CDR3 is 16 residues long. Losses at the gene ends were 6 bases for V and 0 bases for J; bases not matched to a gene: 5. The DNA for the CDR3 is TGTGCCAGCAGCGGACAGGTCAGCTCCTATAATTCACCCCTCCACTTT. Its translation: CASSGQVSSYNSPLHF.

The chain uses TRBV19 and TRBJ1-5, with D unresolved. This CDR3 comprises 15 residues. V was shortened by 0 bases and J by 7 bases, with 13 bases between the two germline ends. Germline V lookup: CDR1 LNHDA, CDR2 SQIVND (reference sequence). The DNA of the CDR3 is TGTGCCAGTAGTATAGATCGGCCGGGGAAGCAGCCCCAGCATTTT. Translation: CASSIDRPGKQPQHF.

CDR3 DNA sequence: TGTGCCAGCAGGAGGCGTAGCGGGGGCACAGATACGCAGTATTTT. Protein sequence: CASRRRSGGTDTQYF. The chain joins TRBV2 to TRBJ2-3; TRBD2 agrees at 8 bases. Germline trimming cut 6 bases from V and 1 base from J; bases unmatched to any gene: 6. This CDR3 contains 15 residues. Germline loops: CDR1 SNHLY, CDR2 FYNNEI.

The genes are TRBV30 and TRBJ1-2; tentative D call: TRBD1 (6 bases). V was clipped by 3 bases and J by 7 bases, with 15 bases between them. Germline V gives CDR1 GTSNPN, CDR2 SVGIG (reference sequence). This CDR3 contains 13 residues. The CDR3, as DNA: TGTGCCTGGAGGAGTCTACAGGGTCGTGGCTACACCTTC. Protein: CAWRSLQGRGYTF.

V and J are TRBV6-5 and TRBJ1-5, with D hard to call. V was pared by 0 bases and J by 2 bases, with 5 bases between. The CDR3 sequence is 14 residues long. Germline lookup yields CDR1 MNHEY and CDR2 SVGAGI. Written as DNA, the CDR3 is TGTGCCAGCAGTTACTCGAAGGGCAATCAGCCCCAGCATTTT. Translating it yields CASSYSKGNQPQHF.

The chain is built from TRBV2 and TRBJ1-4; no clear D. This CDR3 contains 10 residues. CDR1 is SNHLY and CDR2 is FYNNEI in the germline V gene. Trimming shortened V by 9 bases and J by 4 bases, and 3 bases separated the two germline ends. The CDR3 spells CASFNEKLFF. The CDR3 nucleotides are TGTGCCAGTTTTAATGAAAAACTGTTTTTT.

The rearrangement joins TRBV6-6 to TRBJ2-7; D may be TRBD1 (5 bases). The CDR3 is 13 amino acids. Trimming took off 5 bases at V and 3 bases at J, with 11 bases between the two ends. Germline CDR1 and CDR2: MNHNY and SVGAGI (reference sequence). The CDR3 sequence is CASSTFQGYEQYF. CDR3 nucleotide sequence: TGTGCCAGCAGTACGTTTCAGGGCTACGAGCAGTACTTC.

This clone appeared a single time. The rearrangement links TRBV6-5 to TRBJ2-5; D is possibly TRBD1 or TRBD2 (5 bases each). The CDR3 sequence is 14 residues long. Germline loops: CDR1 MNHEY, CDR2 SVGAGI. V gave up 5 bases and J gave up 1 base, with 11 bases separating them. CDR3 sequence (DNA): TGTGCCAGCAGTCACAAGGGGACCCAAGAGACCCAGTACTTC. It yields the protein CASSHKGTQETQYF.

V gene TRBV30 combines with J gene TRBJ1-4; D is undetermined. The CDR3 has 13 residues. V was cut by 3 bases and J by 10 bases, with 15 bases left in between. Germline-derived CDR1 and CDR2 are GTSNPN and SVGIG (reference sequence). The CDR3 DNA sequence: TGTGCCTGGAGCCGTGGCGGGGTCGGAAAACTGTTTTTT. Its protein is CAWSRGGVGKLFF. Combining the CDR3 with reference TRBV30 and TRBJ1-4 gives the whole variable domain SQTIHQWPATLVQPVGSPLSLECTVEGTSNPNLYWYRQAAGRGLQLLFYSVGIGQISSEVPQNLSASRPQDRQFILSSKKLLLSDSGFYLCAWSRGGVGKLFFGSGTQLSVL.

V and J are TRBV7-6 and TRBJ2-2, with D maybe TRBD1 (5 bases). The CDR3 is 14 amino acids. The V end was cut by 5 bases, the J end by 4 bases, with 11 bases between. Germline lookup yields CDR1 SGHVS and CDR2 FNYEAQ. CDR3 in amino acids: CASSARQTTGELFF. The CDR3 DNA follows: TGTGCCAGCAGCGCTAGACAGACCACCGGGGAGCTGTTTTTT.

The chain links TRBV7-2 to TRBJ2-2, with 7 bases fitting TRBD1. Looked up from germline, CDR1 is SGHTA and CDR2 is FQGNSA. The CDR3 spans 15 residues. The trim removed 5 bases at V and 5 bases at J, leaving 8 bases unmatched. In nucleotides, the CDR3 is TGTGCCAGCAGCCCAGGGGGTTTTTCTACCGGGGAGCTGTTTTTT. This encodes CASSPGGFSTGELFF.

The chain joins TRBV10-3 to TRBJ2-3, with no clear D. CDR1 ENHRY and CDR2 SYGVKD come from the germline V gene. The CDR3 is 13 amino acids. The V gene lost 6 bases and the J gene lost 1 base, with 8 bases spanning the gap. Here the CDR3 reads CAIRDGRTDTQYF. For the CDR3, the DNA is TGTGCCATCAGGGATGGGCGCACAGATACGCAGTATTTT.

This clone appeared once. This sequence joins TRBV4-3 and TRBJ2-1; TRBD1 or TRBD2 may be the D gene (6 bases each). Germline CDR1 and CDR2: LGHNA and YSLEER. V dropped 1 base and J dropped 6 bases, with 13 bases sitting between them. The length of the CDR3 is 15 residues. The CDR3 spells CASSQAEGGGNEQFF. CDR3 DNA sequence: TGCGCCAGCAGCCAAGCGGAAGGGGGAGGCAATGAGCAGTTCTTC.

The chain uses TRBV5-4 and TRBJ1-2; 7 bases agree with TRBD1. In germline, CDR1 is SGHNT, CDR2 YYREEE (reference sequence). The CDR3 extends over 13 amino acids. V dropped 4 bases and J dropped 4; count of bases not matched to a gene: 4. Here the CDR3 DNA reads TGTGCCAGCAGCGGGGACAGCCTCTATGGCTACACCTTC. Amino acids: CASSGDSLYGYTF. Supplemented by reference TRBV5-4 and TRBJ1-2, the full variable domain reads ETGVTQSPTHLIKTRGQQVTLRCSSQSGHNTVSWYQQALGQGPQFIFQYYREEENGRGNFPPRFSGLQFPNYSSELNVNALELDDSALYLCASSGDSLYGYTFGSGTRLTVV.